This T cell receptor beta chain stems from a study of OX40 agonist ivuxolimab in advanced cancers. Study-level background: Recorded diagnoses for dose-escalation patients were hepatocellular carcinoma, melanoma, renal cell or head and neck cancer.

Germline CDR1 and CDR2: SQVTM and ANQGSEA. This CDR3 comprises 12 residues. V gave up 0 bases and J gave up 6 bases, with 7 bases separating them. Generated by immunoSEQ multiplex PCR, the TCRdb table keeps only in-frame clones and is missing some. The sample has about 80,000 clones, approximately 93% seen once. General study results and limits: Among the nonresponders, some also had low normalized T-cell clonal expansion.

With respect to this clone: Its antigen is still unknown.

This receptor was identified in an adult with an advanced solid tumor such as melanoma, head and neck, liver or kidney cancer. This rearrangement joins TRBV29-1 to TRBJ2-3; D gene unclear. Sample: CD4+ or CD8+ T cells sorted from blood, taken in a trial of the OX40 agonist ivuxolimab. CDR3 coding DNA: TGCAGCGTTGAAGATCTGTCCGATACGCAGTATTTT. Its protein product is CSVEDLSDTQYF.